This T cell receptor beta chain was observed in a study of blood T cell repertoires in COVID-19 (dated by TCRdb to 2019 to 2021). With respect to the entire study: Samples from collaborators originated in the United States, Italy and Spain and spanned both the acute and convalescent phases of COVID-19. Where available, HLA class I and class II types were obtained from metadata supplied by the sample provider rather than from assay-based typing. The material from the prospective study consisted of cDNA or gDNA derived from T cells, B-cell-depleted T cells, or PBMCs. Nearly every sample came with metadata listing a de-identified subject ID, COVID-19 status, age in years and sex. Samples were obtained from the ongoing ImmuneRACE study (first 160 participants) and from about 1,300 subjects provided by 6 global collaborators. The repertoires were made available in a free public database intended to serve as a resource for research on the immune response to SARS-CoV-2. The dataset comprised deeply sampled blood TCRbeta repertoires from subjects exposed to, actively infected with, or recovered from COVID-19. What the study reported, not specific to this receptor: Clinical and demographic metadata were provided uncurated, with the amount varying by source and participant.

As regards this clone: There is no known antigen for this receptor. Qualities for individual bases were not recorded, and no much larger clone is one base off.

Samples from volunteer blood donors who had recovered from COVID-19 were contributed by a second Seattle source. Whole blood was collected in K2EDTA tubes by collaborating institutions according to the institutions' own protocols. For TCRbeta analysis, collaborator samples were shipped as frozen whole blood, as isolated PBMCs, or as DNA extracted from either sample type. The immunoSEQ Assay, a bias-controlled multiplex PCR, was used to amplify TCRbeta CDR3 regions from genomic DNA. The original methods were these. The number of nucleated cells in each sample was estimated by amplification of reference gene primers within the assay. Sequence reads were collapsed and filtered to measure the absolute abundance of every unique TCRbeta CDR3 rearrangement. For each sample, productive Simpson clonality was calculated as the square root of Simpson's diversity index over productive rearrangements. TCRdb limited this immuneACCESS table to in-frame rearrangements with V and J called. A share of clones is missing; checked studies link under half to unresolved V genes, and the rest is unexplained. V and J calls and clone size are those listed in that table; D and trimming were worked out from the DNA. The sample table shows about 300,000 clones, and approximately 88% are seen once. Jointly, the top ten make up approximately 7.2% of the sample.

This sequence was found in a woman in her 30s who had recovered from COVID-19. The specimen sequenced was peripheral blood.

CDR3 protein: CASSLSSRSSYNSPLHF. The bases are TGTGCCAGCAGTTTATCGTCCCGGAGCTCCTATAATTCACCCCTCCACTTT. The chain was built from TRBV27 and TRBJ1-6; the D gene assignment is ambiguous. The CDR3 measures 17 amino acids from cysteine to phenylalanine. Only the CDR3 region is kept as DNA, spanning 51 bases read in frame from base 1. CDR1 and CDR2 are drawn from the germline V gene (reference sequence): MNHEY, SMNVEV. V is pared back by 0 bases and J by 0 bases, with 9 bases lying between the germline termini.